This T cell receptor (beta chain) derives from a study of shared clonotypes between healthy human individuals. Turning to the study itself: Per donor, three plates held CD4 naive cells, three held CD4 memory, two held CD8 naive and one held CD8 memory.

CD45RO-negative, CCR7-selected cells formed the naive CD8 fraction, which excluded terminally differentiated effector memory CD45RA+ cells. Trimming took 9 bases from V and 5 from J; bases not matched to a gene: 19. Germline V lookup: CDR1 MNHEY, CDR2 SMNVEV (reference sequence). The CDR3 loop spans 16 amino acids. The authors ran the assay at deep level. Using immunoSEQ multiplex PCR, the repertoire was profiled, and TCRdb retains in-frame clones only, with some absent. The table includes some 580,000 clones, 98% detected once. Worth noting for this clone: Its target is not known.

Whole-study results and caveats: Non-shared clonotypes displayed generation probabilities falling below those of clonotypes present in all four donors.

The V call is TRBV27, the J call TRBJ2-7; TRBD1 matches at 7 bases. The receptor was derived from a man in his thirties or forties in good health. Sequencing used naive CD8+ T cells sorted from blood. CDR3 in amino acids: CASSFNRRQGRHEQYF. The DNA of the CDR3 is TGTGCCAGTTCCTTCAACCGGCGACAGGGTCGGCACGAGCAGTACTTC.